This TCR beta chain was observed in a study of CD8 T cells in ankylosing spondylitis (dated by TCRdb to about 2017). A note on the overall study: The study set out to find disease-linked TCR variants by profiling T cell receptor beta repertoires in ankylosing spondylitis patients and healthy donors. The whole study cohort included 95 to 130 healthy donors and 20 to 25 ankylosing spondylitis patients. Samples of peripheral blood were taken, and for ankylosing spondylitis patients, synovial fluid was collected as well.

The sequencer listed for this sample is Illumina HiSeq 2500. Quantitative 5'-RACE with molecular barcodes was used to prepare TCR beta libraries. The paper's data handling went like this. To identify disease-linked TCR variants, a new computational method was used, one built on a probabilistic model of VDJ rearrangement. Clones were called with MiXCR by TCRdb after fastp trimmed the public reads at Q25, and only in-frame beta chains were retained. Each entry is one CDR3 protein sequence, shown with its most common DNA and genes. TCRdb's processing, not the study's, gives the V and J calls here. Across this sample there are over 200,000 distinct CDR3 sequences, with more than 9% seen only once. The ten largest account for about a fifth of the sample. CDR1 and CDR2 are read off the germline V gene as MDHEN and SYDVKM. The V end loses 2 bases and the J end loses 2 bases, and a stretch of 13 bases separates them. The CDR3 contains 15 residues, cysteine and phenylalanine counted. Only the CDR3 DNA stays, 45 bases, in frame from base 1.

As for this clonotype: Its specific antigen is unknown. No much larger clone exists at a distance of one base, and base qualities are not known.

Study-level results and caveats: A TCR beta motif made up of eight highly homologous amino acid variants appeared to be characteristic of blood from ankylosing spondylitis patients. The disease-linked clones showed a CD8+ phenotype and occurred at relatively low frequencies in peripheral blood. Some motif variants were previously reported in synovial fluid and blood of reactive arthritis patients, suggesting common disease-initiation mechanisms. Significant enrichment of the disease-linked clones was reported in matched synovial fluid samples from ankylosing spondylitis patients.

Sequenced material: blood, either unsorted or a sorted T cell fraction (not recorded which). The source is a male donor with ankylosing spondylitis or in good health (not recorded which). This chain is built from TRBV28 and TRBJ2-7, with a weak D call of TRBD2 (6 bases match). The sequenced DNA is TGTGCCAGCAGTTTAAAGCCCGGGGGAACCTACGAGCAGTACTTC. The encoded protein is CASSLKPGGTYEQYF.